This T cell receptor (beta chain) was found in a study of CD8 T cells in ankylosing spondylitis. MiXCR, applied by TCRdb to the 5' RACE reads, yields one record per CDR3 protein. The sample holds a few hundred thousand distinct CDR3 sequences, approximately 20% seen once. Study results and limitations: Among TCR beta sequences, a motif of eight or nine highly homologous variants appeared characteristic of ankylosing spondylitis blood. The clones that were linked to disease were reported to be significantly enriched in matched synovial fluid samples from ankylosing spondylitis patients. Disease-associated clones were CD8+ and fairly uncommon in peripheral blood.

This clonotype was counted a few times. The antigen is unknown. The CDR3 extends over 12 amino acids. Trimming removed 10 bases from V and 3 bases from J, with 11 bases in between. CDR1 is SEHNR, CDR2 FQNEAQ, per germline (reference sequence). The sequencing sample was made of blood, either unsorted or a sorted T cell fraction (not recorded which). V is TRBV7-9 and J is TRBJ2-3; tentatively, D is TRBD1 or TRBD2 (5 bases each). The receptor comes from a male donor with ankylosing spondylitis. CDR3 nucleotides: TGTGCCATTACAGGAGGAACAGATACGCAGTATTTT. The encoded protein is CAITGGTDTQYF.